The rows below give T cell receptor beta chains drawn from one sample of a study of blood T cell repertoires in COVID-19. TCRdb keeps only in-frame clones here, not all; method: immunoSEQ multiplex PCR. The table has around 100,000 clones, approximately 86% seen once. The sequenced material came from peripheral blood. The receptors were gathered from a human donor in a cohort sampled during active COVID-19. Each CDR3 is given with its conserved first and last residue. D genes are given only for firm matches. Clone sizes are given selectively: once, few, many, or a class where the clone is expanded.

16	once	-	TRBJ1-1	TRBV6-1	TGTGCCAGCAGTGATCTATTGGCGATAGGGGGCACTGAAGCTTTCTTT	CASSDLLAIGGTEAFF
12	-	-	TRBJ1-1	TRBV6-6	TGTGCCAGCAGTTATAGGAACACTGAAGCTTTCTTT	CASSYRNTEAFF
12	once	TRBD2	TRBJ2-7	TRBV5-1	TGCGCCAGCAGCTTGGACGGGGGGAAGCAGTACTTC	CASSLDGGKQYF
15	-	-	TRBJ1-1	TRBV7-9	TGTGCCAGCAGCCGATACTCAACTTTGAACACTGAAGCTTTCTTT	CASSRYSTLNTEAFF
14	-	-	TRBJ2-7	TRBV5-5	TGTGCCAGCAGCCCGGTAACGGTTACCTACGAGCAGTACTTC	CASSPVTVTYEQYF
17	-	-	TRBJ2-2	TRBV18	TGTGCCAGCTCACCACGCGACACCCGCGCGAACACCGGGGAGCTGTTTTTT	CASSPRDTRANTGELFF
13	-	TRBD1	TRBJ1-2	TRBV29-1	TGCAGCGTTGAGTCGGGACAGATAGTTGGCTACACCTTC	CSVESGQIVGYTF
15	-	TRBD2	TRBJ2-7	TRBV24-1	TGTGCCACCTCAGGCCCAAGCGGGAGTCCCAACGAGCAGTACTTC	CATSGPSGSPNEQYF
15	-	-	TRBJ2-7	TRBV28	TGTGCCAGCAGCCCCGCGGGTGGAGTTACCTACGAGCAGTACTTC	CASSPAGGVTYEQYF
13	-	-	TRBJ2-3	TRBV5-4	TGTGCCAGCAGCTTGAGGGGTACAGATACGCAGTATTTT	CASSLRGTDTQYF
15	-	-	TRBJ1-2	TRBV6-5	TGTGCCAGCAGCCCAATATCGGACAGCGACTATGGCTACACCTTC	CASSPISDSDYGYTF
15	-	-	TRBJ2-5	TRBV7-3	TGTGCCAGCAGCTTAACGGGCCGGTTAGGAGAGACCCAGTACTTC	CASSLTGRLGETQYF
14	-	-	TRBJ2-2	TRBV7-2	TGTGCCAGCAGCTTTAGCCGAGACACCGGGGAGCTGTTTTTT	CASSFSRDTGELFF
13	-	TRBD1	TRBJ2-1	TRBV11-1	TGTGCCAGCAGCAGAGGACAGGCACGTGCTCAGTTCTTC	CASSRGQARAQFF
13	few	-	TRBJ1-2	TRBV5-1	TGCGCCAGCAGCTTGGCGACAGAGTATGGCTACACCTTC	CASSLATEYGYTF
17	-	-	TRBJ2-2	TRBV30	TGTGCCTGGAGGCGGGCCTATGGGGGGATCAACACCGGGGAGCTGTTTTTT	CAWRRAYGGINTGELFF
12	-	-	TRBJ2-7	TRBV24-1	TGTGCCATCGGGGCGGGGGCCCACGAGCAGTACTTC	CAIGAGAHEQYF
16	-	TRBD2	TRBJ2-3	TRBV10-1	TGCGCCAGCAGTTTGGTTAGCGGGGGGGCCGCAGATACGCAGTATTTT	CASSLVSGGAADTQYF
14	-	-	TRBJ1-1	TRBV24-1	TGTGCCACCAGTGACCAAACACTAAACACTGATGCTTTCTTT	CATSDQTLNTDAFF
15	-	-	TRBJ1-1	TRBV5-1	TGCGCCAGCAGCCCCCGAGGAGGACGGAACACTGAAGCTTTCTTT	CASSPRGGRNTEAFF
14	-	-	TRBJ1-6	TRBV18	TGTGCCAGCTCCTTACGGGAGCGAAATTCACCCCTCCACTTT	CASSLRERNSPLHF
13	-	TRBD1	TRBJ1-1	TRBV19	TGTGCCAGTAGTATAAAGGACAGGACTGAAGCTTTCTTT	CASSIKDRTEAFF
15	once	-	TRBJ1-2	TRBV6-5	TGTGCCAGCAGTTACTCCCCGGTGGTTGGCTATGGCTACACCTTC	CASSYSPVVGYGYTF
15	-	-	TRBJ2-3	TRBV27	TGTGCCAGCAGCTGGGCCGGGATCAGCACAGATACGCAGTATTTT	CASSWAGISTDTQYF
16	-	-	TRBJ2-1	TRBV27	TGTGCCAGCAGACCCGGACTCGGCATCTCCTACAATGAGCAGTTCTTC	CASRPGLGISYNEQFF
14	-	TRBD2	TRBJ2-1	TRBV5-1	TGCGCCAGCTTTAGCGGGAGGGCCTACAATGAGCAGTTCTTC	CASFSGRAYNEQFF
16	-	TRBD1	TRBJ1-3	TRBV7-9	TGTGCCAGCAGCCCCGGGACAGGTTCCTCTGGAAACACCATATATTTT	CASSPGTGSSGNTIYF
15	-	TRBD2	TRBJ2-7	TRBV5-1	TGCGCCAGCAGCCTCGGGACTAGCGGGAGCTACGAGCAGTACTTC	CASSLGTSGSYEQYF
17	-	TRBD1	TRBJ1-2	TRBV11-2	TGTGCCAGCAGCTTGATCCAGGGGGCCCAAGCTAACTATGGCTACACCTTC	CASSLIQGAQANYGYTF
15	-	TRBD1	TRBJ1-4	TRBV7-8	TGTGCCAGCAGCTTAGCGACAGGGGGAGGTGAAAAACTGTTTTTT	CASSLATGGGEKLFF
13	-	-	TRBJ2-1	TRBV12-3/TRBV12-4	TGTGCCAGCAGTTTAGGTTCCGGGGGTGAGCAGTTCTTC	CASSLGSGGEQFF
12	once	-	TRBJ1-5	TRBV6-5	TGTGCCAGCAGTTGGGGGGATCAGCCCCAGCATTTT	CASSWGDQPQHF
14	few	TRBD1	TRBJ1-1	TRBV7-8	TGTGCCAGCAGCCGAACAGGGGGCGGCGCTGAAGCTTTCTTT	CASSRTGGGAEAFF
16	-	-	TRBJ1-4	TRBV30	TGTGCCTGGAGTGTTACAGGACCATCTGGTAATGAAAAACTGTTTTTT	CAWSVTGPSGNEKLFF
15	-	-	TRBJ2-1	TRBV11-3	TGTGCCAGCAGCCTAGAAGGGGAATCCTACAATGAGCAGTTCTTC	CASSLEGESYNEQFF
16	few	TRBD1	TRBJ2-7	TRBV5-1	TGCGCCAGCAGCTCAGGCCACCGGGACAGTACCTACGAGCAGTACTTC	CASSSGHRDSTYEQYF
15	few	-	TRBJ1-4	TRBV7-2	TGTGCCAGCAGCTTAGCCGGGTCCAATAATGAAAAACTGTTTTTT	CASSLAGSNNEKLFF
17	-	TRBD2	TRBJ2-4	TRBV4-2	TGTGCCAGCAGCCTCCTACTAGCGCGAGGGGCCAAAAACATTCAGTACTTC	CASSLLLARGAKNIQYF
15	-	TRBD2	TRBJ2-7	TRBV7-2	TGTGCCAGCACCCCGACGGCTAGCGGGAACCACGAGCAGTACTTC	CASTPTASGNHEQYF
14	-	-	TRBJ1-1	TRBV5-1	TGCGCCAGCAGCTTGGGACAGCAGAACACTGAAGCTTTCTTT	CASSLGQQNTEAFF
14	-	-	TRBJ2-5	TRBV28	TGTGCCAGCAGTTTAGGCGGGTCGCAAGAGACCCAGTACTTC	CASSLGGSQETQYF
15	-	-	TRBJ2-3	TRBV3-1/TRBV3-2	TGTGCCAGCAGCCAAGGTAGGACTAGCACAGATACGCAGTATTTT	CASSQGRTSTDTQYF
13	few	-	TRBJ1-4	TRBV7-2	TGTGCCAGTACCAGGGCCGGGGGTGAAAAACTGTTTTTT	CASTRAGGEKLFF
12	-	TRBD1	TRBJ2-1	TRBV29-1	TGCAGTAAGGGACAGGGGGCTAATGAGCAGTTCTTC	CSKGQGANEQFF
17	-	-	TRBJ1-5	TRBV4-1	TGCGCCAGCAGCCAAGAAGCCCAGGACTATAGCAATCAGCCCCAGCATTTT	CASSQEAQDYSNQPQHF
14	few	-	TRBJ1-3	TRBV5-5	TGTGCCAGCATTGGGCAGTCTTCGGGAAACACCATATATTTT	CASIGQSSGNTIYF
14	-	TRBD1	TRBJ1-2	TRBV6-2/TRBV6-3	TGTGCCAGCAGCCCGGGACAGGGCCCCTATGGCTACACCTTC	CASSPGQGPYGYTF
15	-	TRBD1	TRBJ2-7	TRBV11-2	TGTGCCAGCAGCGCCACCGGGACAGGCTTATACGAGCAGTACTTC	CASSATGTGLYEQYF
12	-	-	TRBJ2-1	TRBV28	TGTGCCAGCAGTTTAAGAGGGCTTGAGCAGTTCTTC	CASSLRGLEQFF
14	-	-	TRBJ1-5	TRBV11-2	TGTGCCAGCAGCTTCGTAGGTGAGGATCAGCCCCAGCATTTT	CASSFVGEDQPQHF
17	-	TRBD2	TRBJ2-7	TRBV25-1	TGTGCCAGCAGTGATGGACTAGCGGGAGGATGGTCCTACGAGCAGTACTTC	CASSDGLAGGWSYEQYF
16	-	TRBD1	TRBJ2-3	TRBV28	TGTGCCAGCACCCATTCCGGGGACAGGTCAACAGATACGCAGTATTTT	CASTHSGDRSTDTQYF
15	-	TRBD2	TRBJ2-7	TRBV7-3	TGTGCCAGCAGCTTAACTAGCGGGGGGGCCTACGAGCAGTACTTC	CASSLTSGGAYEQYF
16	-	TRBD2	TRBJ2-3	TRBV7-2	TGTGCCAGCAGCCCAGCCGGGACTAGGGTCACAGATACGCAGTATTTT	CASSPAGTRVTDTQYF
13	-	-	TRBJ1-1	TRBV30	TGTGCCTGGAGTGGGAGTCGGAACACTGAAGCTTTCTTT	CAWSGSRNTEAFF